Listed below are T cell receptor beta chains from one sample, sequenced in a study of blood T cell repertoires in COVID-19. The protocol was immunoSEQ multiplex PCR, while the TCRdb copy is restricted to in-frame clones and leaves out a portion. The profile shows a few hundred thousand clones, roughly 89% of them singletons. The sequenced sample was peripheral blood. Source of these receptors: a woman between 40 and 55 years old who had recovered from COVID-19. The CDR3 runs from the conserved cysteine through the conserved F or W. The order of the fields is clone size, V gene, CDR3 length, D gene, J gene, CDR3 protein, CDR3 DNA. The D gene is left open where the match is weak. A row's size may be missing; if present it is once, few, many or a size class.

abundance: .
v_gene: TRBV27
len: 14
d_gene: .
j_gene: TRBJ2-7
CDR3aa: CASSYKDTSYEQYF
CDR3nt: TGTGCCAGCAGTTACAAGGACACATCCTACGAGCAGTACTTC

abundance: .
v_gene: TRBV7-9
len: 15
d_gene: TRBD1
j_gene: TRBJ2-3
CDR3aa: CASSLGDSRTDTQYF
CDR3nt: TGTGCCAGCAGCTTAGGGGACAGCCGCACAGATACGCAGTATTTT

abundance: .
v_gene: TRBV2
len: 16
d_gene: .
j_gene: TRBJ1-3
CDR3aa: CASSESAGNPGNTIYF
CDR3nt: TGTGCCAGCAGTGAATCTGCAGGGAATCCTGGAAACACCATATATTTT

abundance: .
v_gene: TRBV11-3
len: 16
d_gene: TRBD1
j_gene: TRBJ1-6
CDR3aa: CASSLGPQGMRTPLHF
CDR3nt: TGTGCCAGCAGCTTAGGTCCACAGGGGATGAGGACACCCCTCCACTTT

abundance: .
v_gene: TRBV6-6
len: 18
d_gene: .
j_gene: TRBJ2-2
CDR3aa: CASSPRWQGRANTGELFF
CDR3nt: TGTGCCAGCAGTCCACGTTGGCAGGGGCGGGCGAACACCGGGGAGCTGTTTTTT

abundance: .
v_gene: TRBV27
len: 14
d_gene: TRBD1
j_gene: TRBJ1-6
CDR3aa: CASSLDREGSPLHF
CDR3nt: TGTGCCAGCAGTTTAGACAGGGAAGGTTCACCCCTCCACTTT

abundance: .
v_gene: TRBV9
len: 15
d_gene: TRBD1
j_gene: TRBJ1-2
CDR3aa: CASSAGTGNNYGYTF
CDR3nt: TGTGCCAGCAGCGCCGGGACAGGGAATAACTATGGCTACACCTTC

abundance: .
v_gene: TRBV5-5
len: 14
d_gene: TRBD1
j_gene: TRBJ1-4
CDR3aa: CASSLGQGAEKLFF
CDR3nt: TGTGCCAGCAGCTTGGGACAGGGGGCTGAAAAACTGTTTTTT

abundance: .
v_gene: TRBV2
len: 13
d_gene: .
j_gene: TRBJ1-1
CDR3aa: CASSEDRLTEAFF
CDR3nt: TGTGCCAGCAGTGAAGACAGGCTCACTGAAGCTTTCTTT

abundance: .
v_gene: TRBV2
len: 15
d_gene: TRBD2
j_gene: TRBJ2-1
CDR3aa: CASSEVGGRMNEQFF
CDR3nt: TGTGCCAGCAGTGAAGTGGGAGGGAGGATGAACGAGCAGTTCTTC

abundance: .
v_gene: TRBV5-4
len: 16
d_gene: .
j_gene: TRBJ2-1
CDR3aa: CASSLAGLSSYNEQFF
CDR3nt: TGTGCCAGCAGCTTGGCGGGATTAAGCTCCTACAATGAGCAGTTCTTC

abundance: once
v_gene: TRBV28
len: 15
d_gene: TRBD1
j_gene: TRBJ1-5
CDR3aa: CASRRLRTGDQPQHF
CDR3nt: TGTGCCAGCAGACGACTTAGGACAGGGGATCAGCCCCAGCATTTT

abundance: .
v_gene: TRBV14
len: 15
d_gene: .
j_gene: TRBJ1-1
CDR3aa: CASSQATGRGTEAFF
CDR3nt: TGTGCCAGCAGCCAAGCCACGGGGCGGGGAACTGAAGCTTTCTTT

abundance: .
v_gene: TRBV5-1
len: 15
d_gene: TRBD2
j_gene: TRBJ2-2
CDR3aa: CASSEGLAVPGELFF
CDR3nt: TGCGCCAGCAGCGAGGGACTAGCGGTGCCCGGGGAGCTGTTTTTT

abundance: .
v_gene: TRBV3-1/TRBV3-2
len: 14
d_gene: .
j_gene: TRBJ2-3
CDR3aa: CASSQGTSTDTQYF
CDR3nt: TGTGCCAGCAGCCAAGGAACTAGCACAGATACGCAGTATTTT

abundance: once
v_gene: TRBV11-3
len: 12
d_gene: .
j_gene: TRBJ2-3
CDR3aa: CASSLAAGGEYF
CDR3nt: TGTGCCAGCAGCTTGGCGGCTGGCGGGGAATATTTT

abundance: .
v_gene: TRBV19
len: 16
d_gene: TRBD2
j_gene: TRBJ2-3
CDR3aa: CASKSGLAGSTDTQYF
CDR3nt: TGTGCCAGTAAAAGTGGGCTAGCGGGATCCACAGATACGCAGTATTTT

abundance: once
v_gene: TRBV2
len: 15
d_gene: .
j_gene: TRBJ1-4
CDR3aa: CASPMETATNEKLFF
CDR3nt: TGTGCCAGCCCCATGGAGACAGCAACTAATGAAAAACTGTTTTTT

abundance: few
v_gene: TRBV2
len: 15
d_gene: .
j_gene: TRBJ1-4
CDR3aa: CASSDQGLPMEKLFF
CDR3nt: TGTGCCAGCAGCGACCAGGGACTTCCGATGGAAAAACTGTTTTTT

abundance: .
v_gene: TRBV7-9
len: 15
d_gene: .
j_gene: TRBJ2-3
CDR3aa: CASSPPASGTDTQYF
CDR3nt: TGTGCCAGCAGCCCCCCTGCCAGCGGCACAGATACGCAGTATTTT

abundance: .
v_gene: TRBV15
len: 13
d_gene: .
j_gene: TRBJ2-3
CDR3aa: CATSLSRTDTQYF
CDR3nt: TGTGCCACCAGCCTTAGCCGCACAGATACGCAGTATTTT

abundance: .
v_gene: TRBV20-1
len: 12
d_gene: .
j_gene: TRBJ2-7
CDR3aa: CSASPSSYEQYF
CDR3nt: TGCAGTGCTAGTCCTAGCTCCTACGAGCAGTACTTC

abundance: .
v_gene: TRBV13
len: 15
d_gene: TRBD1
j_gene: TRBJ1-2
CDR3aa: CASSFRGLRDYGYTF
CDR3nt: TGTGCCAGCAGCTTCAGGGGGCTTAGGGACTATGGCTACACCTTC

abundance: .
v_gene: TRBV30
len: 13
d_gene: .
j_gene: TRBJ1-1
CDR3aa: CAWIGGFGTEAFF
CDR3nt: TGTGCCTGGATTGGCGGGTTTGGGACTGAAGCTTTCTTT

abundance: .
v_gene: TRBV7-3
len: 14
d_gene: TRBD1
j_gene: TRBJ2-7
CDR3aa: CASSPGTGSVEQYF
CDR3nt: TGTGCCAGCAGCCCCGGGACAGGGTCTGTCGAGCAGTACTTC

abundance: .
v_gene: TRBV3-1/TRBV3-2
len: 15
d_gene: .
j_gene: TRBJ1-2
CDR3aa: CASSLSPGGNYGYTF
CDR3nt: TGTGCCAGCAGCCTCAGTCCCGGGGGTAACTATGGCTACACCTTC

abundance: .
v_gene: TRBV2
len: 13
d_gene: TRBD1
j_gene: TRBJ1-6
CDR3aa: CASRDRDGSPLHF
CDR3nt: TGTGCCAGCAGGGACAGGGACGGTTCACCCCTCCACTTT

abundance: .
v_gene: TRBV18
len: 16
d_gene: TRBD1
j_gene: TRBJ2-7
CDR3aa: CASSPAGQGFAYEQYF
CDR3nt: TGTGCCAGCTCACCGGCTGGACAGGGGTTCGCCTACGAGCAGTACTTC

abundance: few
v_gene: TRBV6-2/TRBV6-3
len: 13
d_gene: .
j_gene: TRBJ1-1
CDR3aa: CASSTSRNTEAFF
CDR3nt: TGTGCCAGCAGCACTTCAAGGAACACTGAAGCTTTCTTT

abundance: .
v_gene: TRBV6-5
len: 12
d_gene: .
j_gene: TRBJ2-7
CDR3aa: CASRASSYEQYF
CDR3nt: TGTGCCAGCAGAGCGTCCTCCTACGAGCAGTACTTC

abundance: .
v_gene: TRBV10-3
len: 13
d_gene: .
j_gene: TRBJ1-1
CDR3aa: CAISESRSPEAFF
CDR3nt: TGTGCCATCAGTGAGTCGAGAAGTCCTGAAGCTTTCTTT

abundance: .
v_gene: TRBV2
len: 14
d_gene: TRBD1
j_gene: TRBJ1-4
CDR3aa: CASRSVQGEEKLFF
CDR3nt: TGTGCCAGCAGGTCGGTACAGGGGGAGGAAAAACTGTTTTTT

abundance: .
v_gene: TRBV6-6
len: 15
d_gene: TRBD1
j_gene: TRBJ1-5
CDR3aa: CASRDRGFSNQPQHF
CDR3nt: TGTGCCAGCAGGGACAGGGGGTTTAGCAATCAGCCCCAGCATTTT

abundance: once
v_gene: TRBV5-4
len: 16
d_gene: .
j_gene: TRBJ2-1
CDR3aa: CASSLSPLDYYNEQFF
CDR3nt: TGTGCCAGCAGCTTGTCTCCCCTAGACTACTACAATGAGCAGTTCTTC

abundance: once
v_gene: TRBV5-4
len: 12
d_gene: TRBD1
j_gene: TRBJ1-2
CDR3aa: CASSRDRDGYTF
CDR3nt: TGTGCCAGCAGCCGGGACAGGGACGGCTACACCTTC

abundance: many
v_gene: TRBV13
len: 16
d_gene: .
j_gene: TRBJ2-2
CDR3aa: CASSLFGRQGTGELFF
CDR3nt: TGTGCCAGCAGCTTATTTGGCCGCCAGGGCACCGGGGAGCTGTTTTTT

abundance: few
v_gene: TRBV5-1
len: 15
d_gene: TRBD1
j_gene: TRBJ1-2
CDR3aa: CASSSGQGPNYGYTF
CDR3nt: TGCGCCAGCAGCTCGGGACAGGGGCCTAACTATGGCTACACCTTC

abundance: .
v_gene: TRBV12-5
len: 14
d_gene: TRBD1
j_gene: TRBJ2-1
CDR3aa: CASGLWDRANEQFF
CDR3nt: TGTGCTAGTGGTTTGTGGGACAGGGCTAATGAGCAGTTCTTC

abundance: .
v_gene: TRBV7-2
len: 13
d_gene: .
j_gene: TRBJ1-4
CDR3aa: CASSLGGREKLFF
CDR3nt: TGTGCCAGCAGCTTGGGGGGGAGGGAAAAACTGTTTTTT

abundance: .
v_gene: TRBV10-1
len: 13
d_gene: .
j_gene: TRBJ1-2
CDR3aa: CASSDRIDYGYTF
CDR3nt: TGCGCCAGCAGTGACCGTATCGACTATGGCTACACCTTC

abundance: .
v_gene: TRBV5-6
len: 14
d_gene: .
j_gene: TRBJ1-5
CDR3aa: CASSSVISNQPQHF
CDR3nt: TGTGCCAGCAGCTCGGTCATTAGCAATCAGCCCCAGCATTTT

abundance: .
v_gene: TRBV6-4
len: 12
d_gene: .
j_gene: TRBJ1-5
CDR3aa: CAGGGSNQPQHF
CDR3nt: TGTGCCGGGGGGGGTAGCAATCAGCCCCAGCATTTT

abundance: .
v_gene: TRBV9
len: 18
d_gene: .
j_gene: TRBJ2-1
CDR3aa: CASSHSPQNVRGANEQFF
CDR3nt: TGTGCCAGCAGCCACTCCCCCCAAAATGTTCGGGGGGCCAATGAGCAGTTCTTC

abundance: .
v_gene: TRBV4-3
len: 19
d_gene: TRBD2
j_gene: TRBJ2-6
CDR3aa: CASSQGGVAGTSGANVLTF
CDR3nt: TGCGCCAGCAGCCAAGGAGGGGTAGCGGGAACATCTGGGGCCAACGTCCTGACTTTC

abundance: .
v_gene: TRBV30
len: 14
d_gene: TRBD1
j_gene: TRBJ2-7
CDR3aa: CAWARDRYTYEQYF
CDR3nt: TGTGCCTGGGCCCGGGACAGATATACCTACGAGCAGTACTTC

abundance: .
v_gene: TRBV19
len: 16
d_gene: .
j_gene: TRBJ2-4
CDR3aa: CASSIFPGVGKNIQYF
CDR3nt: TGTGCCAGTAGTATCTTCCCGGGGGTCGGCAAAAACATTCAGTACTTC

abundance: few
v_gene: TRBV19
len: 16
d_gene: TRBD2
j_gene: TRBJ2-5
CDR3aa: CASSLGLAGGQETQYF
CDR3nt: TGTGCCAGTAGCCTCGGACTAGCGGGGGGGCAAGAGACCCAGTACTTC

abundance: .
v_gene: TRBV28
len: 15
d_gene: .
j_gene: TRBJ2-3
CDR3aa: CASSLVGARSDTQYF
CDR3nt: TGTGCCAGCAGTTTAGTGGGGGCACGGTCAGATACGCAGTATTTT

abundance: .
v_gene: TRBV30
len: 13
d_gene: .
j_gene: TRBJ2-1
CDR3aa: CAWRGPGVDEQFF
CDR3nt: TGTGCCTGGAGGGGACCAGGGGTCGATGAGCAGTTCTTC

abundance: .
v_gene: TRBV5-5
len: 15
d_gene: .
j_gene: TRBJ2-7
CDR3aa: CASSLLTGFSYEQYF
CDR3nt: TGTGCCAGCAGCTTGCTTACAGGGTTCAGCTACGAGCAGTACTTC

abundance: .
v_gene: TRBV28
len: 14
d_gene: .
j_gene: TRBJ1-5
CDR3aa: CASSLRRPLQPQHF
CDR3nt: TGTGCCAGCAGTTTAAGGAGGCCATTACAGCCCCAGCATTTT

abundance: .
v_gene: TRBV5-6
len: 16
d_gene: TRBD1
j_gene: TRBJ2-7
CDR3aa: CASSDIQRGRRYEQYF
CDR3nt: TGTGCCAGCAGCGATATACAGAGGGGGCGAAGGTACGAGCAGTACTTC

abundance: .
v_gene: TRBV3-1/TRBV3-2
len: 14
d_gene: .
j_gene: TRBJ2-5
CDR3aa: CASSHLQGAETQYF
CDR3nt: TGTGCCAGCAGCCATTTACAGGGTGCGGAGACCCAGTACTTC

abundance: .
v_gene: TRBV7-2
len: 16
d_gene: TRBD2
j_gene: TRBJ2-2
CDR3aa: CASSLFASGNTGELFF
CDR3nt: TGTGCCAGCAGCTTATTCGCTAGCGGGAACACCGGGGAGCTGTTTTTT

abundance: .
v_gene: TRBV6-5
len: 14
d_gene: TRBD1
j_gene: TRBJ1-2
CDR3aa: CASSRDSFNYGYTF
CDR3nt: TGTGCCAGCAGCCGGGACAGCTTTAACTATGGCTACACCTTC

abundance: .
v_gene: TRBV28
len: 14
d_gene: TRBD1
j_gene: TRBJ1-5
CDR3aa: CASRTGGWEQPQHF
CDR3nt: TGTGCCAGCAGGACAGGGGGCTGGGAACAGCCCCAGCATTTT

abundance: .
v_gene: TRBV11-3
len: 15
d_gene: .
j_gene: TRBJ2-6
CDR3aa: CASTRGGSGANVLTF
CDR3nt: TGTGCCAGCACCCGAGGGGGTTCTGGGGCCAACGTCCTGACTTTC

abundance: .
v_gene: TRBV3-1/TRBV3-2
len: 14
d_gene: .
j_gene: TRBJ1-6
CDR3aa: CASSPRTENSPLHF
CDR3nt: TGTGCCAGCAGCCCTCGGACAGAAAATTCACCCCTCCACTTT

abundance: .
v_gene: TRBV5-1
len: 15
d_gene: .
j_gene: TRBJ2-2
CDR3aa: CASSLAAGMNGELFF
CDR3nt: TGCGCCAGCAGCTTGGCCGCGGGGATGAACGGGGAGCTGTTTTTT

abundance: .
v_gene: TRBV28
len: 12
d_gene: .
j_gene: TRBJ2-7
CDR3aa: CASSSGGLEQYF
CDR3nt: TGTGCCAGCAGCTCAGGGGGGCTCGAGCAGTACTTC